Listed here is a single T cell receptor beta chain. Measured with immunoSEQ multiplex PCR; TCRdb has only the in-frame clones, and not every one. Among under 300,000 clones, roughly nine tenths were seen once, and the ten largest hold less than 3%. This CDR3 is built from 15 residues. After removal of 6 bases from V and 5 bases from J, the junction contained 12 bases not matched to a gene. Germline assignment: CDR1 SNHLY and CDR2 FYNNEI. The sample belongs to a study of blood T cell repertoires in COVID-19. The chain couples TRBV2 to TRBJ1-1; 7 bases match TRBD1. The receptor's source is a woman between 50 and 59 years old who had recovered from COVID-19. The sample consisted of PBMCs or T cells enriched from blood (not recorded which). The CDR3 region has the DNA TGTGCCAGCAGCCCAACTCAGGGGGAAGGAACTGAAGCTTTCTTT. Translation: CASSPTQGEGTEAFF. The whole variable domain, filled in from reference TRBV2 and TRBJ1-1, reads EPEVTQTPSHQVTQMGQEVILRCVPISNHLYFYWYRQILGQKVEFLVSFYNNEISEKSEIFDDQFSVERPDGSNFTLKIRSTKLEDSAMYFCASSPTQGEGTEAFFGQGTRLTVV.